This T cell receptor (beta chain) was retrieved from a study of blood T cell repertoires in COVID-19. Study overall: PBMCs, B-cell-depleted T cells, or T cells were the source of the cDNA or gDNA that made up the material.

Cohorts were determined from participant-reported clinical history. Recovered Cohort 3 donors showed two negative PCRs, clearance, or symptom resolution. Original processing methods: Amplifying reference gene primers gave estimates of nucleated cell counts. The method was immunoSEQ multiplex PCR; TCRdb's version includes in-frame clones alone and lacks a portion of them. The DNA was the basis for D and trimming; V, J and clone size are from that table. The sample contains 250,000 to 350,000 clones, over 75% of which appear only once. The TCR originated in a woman aged 30 to 39 who had recovered from COVID-19. Specimen: PBMCs or T cells enriched from blood (not recorded which).

The DNA for the CDR3 is TGTGCCAGCAGCCAACTTCCGGGACAGATCATCTCTGGAAACACCATATATTTT. Its protein is CASSQLPGQIISGNTIYF. The chain recombines TRBV3-1 (or the pseudogene TRBV3-2) with TRBJ1-3; 7 bases agree with TRBD1. Looked up from germline, CDR1 is LGHDT and CDR2 is YNNKEL (reference sequence). CDR3 length: 18 residues. V lost 2 bases to trimming and J lost 0 bases; unmatched junction nucleotides: 10.